This T cell receptor (beta chain) came from a study of blood T cells in healthy people across ages. Germline CDR1 SGHRS, CDR2 YFSETQ. Losses at the gene ends were 0 bases for V and 1 base for J; bases not matched to a gene: 5. The CDR3 spans 16 residues. Whole-study findings and limits: Age showed a roughly linear inverse relationship with TCR beta diversity per million T cells.

On this clonotype: Its antigen is as yet unknown.

The extraction recovered at least 5.5 micrograms of total RNA per sample. Next came a second PCR, run for roughly 7 to 12 cycles, which used a sample-barcoded 5' primer along with a J-beta primer mix. A minimum of 2.5 million CDR3-containing paired-end reads was obtained for each sample. TCRdb recomputed calls from the 5' RACE reads with MiXCR, one row per CDR3 protein. The sample carries approximately 820,000 distinct CDR3 sequences, 44% recorded once. This sequence originates from a man between 60 and 70 years old in good health. The rearrangement uses TRBV5-1 and TRBJ1-1; 8 nucleotides match TRBD1. The sample taken for sequencing was blood. CDR3 coding DNA: TGCGCCAGCAGCTTGGGAGGGACAGGCCAGAACACTGAAGCTTTCTTT. The encoded protein is CASSLGGTGQNTEAFF.